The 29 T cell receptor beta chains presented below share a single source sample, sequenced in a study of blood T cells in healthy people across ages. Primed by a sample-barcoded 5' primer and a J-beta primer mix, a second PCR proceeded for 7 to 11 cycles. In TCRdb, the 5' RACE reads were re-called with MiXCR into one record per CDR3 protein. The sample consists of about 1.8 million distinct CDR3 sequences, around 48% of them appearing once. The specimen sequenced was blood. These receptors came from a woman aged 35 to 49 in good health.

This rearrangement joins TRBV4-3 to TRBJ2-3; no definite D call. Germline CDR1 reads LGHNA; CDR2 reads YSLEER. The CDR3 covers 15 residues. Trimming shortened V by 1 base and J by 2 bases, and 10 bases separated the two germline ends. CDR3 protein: CASSQGLSNTDTQYF. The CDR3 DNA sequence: TGCGCCAGCAGCCAAGGTCTGAGCAACACAGATACGCAGTATTTT.

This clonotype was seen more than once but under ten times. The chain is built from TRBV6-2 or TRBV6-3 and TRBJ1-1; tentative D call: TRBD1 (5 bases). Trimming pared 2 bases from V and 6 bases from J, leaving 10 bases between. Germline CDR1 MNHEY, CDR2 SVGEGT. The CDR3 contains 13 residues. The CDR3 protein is CASSYQGFPEAFF. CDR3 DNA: TGTGCCAGCAGTTACCAGGGTTTCCCTGAAGCTTTCTTT.

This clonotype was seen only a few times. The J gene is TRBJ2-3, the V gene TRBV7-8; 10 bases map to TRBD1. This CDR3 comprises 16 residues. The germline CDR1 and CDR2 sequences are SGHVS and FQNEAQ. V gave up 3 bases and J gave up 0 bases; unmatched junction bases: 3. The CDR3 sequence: CASSFGTGVSTDTQYF. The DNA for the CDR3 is TGTGCCAGCAGCTTCGGGACAGGGGTTAGCACAGATACGCAGTATTTT.

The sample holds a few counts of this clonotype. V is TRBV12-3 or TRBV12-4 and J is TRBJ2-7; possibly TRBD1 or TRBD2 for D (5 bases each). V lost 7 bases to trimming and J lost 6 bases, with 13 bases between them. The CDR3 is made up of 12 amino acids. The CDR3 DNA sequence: TGTGCCAGCACCGGGACCTCCAGCGAGCAGTACTTC. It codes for CASTGTSSEQYF.

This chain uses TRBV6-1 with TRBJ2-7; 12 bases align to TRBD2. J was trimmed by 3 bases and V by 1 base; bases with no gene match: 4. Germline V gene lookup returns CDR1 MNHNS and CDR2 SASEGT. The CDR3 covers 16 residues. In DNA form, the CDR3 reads TGTGCCAGCAGTGAAGGACTAGCGGGGGACCTCTACGAGCAGTACTTC. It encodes CASSEGLAGDLYEQYF.

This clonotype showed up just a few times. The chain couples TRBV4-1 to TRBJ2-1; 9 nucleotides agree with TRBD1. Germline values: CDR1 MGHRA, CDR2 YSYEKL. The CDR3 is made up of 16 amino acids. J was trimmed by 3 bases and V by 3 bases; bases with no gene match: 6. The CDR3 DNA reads TGCGCCAGCAGCCACGTGACAGGGGGGAGCTACAATGAGCAGTTCTTC. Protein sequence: CASSHVTGGSYNEQFF.

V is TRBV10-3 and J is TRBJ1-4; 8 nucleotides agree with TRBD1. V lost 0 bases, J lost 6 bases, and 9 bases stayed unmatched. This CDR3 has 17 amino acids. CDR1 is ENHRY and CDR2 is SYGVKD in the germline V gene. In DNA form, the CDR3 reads TGTGCCATCAGTGAGTCCCCGCCGGACAGGGTTTATGAAAAACTGTTTTTT. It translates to CAISESPPDRVYEKLFF.

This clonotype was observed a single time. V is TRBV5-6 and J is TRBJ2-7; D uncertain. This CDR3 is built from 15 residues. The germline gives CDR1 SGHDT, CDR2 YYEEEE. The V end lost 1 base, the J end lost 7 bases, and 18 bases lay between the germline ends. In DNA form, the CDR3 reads TGTGCCAGCAGCTTGTGGCAGTCCACTACGATGGAGCAGTACTTC. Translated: CASSLWQSTTMEQYF.

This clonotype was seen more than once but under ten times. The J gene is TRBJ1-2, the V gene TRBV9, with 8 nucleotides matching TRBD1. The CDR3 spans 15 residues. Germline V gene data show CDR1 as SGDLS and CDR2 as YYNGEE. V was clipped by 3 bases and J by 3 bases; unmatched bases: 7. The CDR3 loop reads CASSASGGGHYGYTF. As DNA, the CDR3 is TGTGCCAGCAGCGCATCAGGGGGCGGACACTATGGCTACACCTTC.

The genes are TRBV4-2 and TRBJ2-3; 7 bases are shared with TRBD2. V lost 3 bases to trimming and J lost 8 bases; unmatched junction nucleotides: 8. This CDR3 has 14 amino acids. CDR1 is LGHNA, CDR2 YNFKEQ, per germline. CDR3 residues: CASSQGRVPATQYF. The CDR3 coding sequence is TGTGCCAGCAGCCAGGGGAGGGTGCCCGCTACGCAGTATTTT.

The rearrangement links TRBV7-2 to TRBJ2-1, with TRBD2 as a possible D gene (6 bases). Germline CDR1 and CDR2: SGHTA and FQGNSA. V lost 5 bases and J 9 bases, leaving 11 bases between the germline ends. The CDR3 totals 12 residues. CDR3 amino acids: CASSVLASEQFF. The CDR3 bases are TGTGCCAGCAGCGTCCTAGCGTCTGAGCAGTTCTTC. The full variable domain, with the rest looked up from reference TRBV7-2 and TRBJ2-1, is GAGVSQSPSNKVTEKGKDVELRCDPISGHTALYWYRQSLGQGLEFLIYFQGNSAPDKSGLPSDRFSAERTGGSVSTLTIQRTQQEDSAVYLCASSVLASEQFFGPGTRLTVL.

The DNA for the CDR3 is TGTGCCAGCAGCCGAAGTCGGAGGGTGGGAGAGACCCAGTACTTC. As protein: CASSRSRRVGETQYF. The chain links TRBV28 to TRBJ2-5; possible D gene TRBD2, 6 bases. Germline V lookup: CDR1 MDHEN, CDR2 SYDVKM. The CDR3 runs 15 residues. Trimming took 6 bases from V and 4 from J, leaving 18 bases between them.

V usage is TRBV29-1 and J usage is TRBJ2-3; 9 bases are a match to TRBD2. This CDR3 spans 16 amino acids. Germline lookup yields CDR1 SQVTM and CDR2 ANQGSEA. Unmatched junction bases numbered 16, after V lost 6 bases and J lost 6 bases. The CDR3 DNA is TGCAGCGTCCCAAAAGGAGGCGGGGGGGCCGGGGATACGCAGTATTTT. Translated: CSVPKGGGGAGDTQYF.

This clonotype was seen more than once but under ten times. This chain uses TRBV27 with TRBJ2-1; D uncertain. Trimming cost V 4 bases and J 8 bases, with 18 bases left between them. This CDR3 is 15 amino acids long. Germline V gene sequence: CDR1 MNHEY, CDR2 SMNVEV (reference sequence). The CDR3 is CASSSSPDILDEQFF. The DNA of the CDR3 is TGTGCCAGCAGTTCCTCTCCCGACATTCTTGATGAGCAGTTCTTC.

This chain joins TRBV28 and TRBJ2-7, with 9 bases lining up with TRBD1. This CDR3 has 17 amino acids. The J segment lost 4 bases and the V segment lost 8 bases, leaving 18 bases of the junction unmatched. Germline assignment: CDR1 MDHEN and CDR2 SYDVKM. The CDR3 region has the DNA TGTGCCAGCCTCCCGAGACAGGGGGTATTGGGCCGATACGAGCAGTACTTC. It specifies CASLPRQGVLGRYEQYF. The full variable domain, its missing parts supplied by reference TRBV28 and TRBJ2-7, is DVKVTQSSRYLVKRTGEKVFLECVQDMDHENMFWYRQDPGLGLRLIYFSYDVKMKEKGDIPEGYSVSREKKERFSLILESASTNQTSMYLCASLPRQGVLGRYEQYFGPGTRLTVT.

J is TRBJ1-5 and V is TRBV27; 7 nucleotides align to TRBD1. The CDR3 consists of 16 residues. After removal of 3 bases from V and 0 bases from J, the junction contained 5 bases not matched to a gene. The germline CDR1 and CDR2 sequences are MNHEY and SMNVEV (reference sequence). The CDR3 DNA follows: TGTGCCAGCAGTTTCTCGGGACAGTATAGCAATCAGCCCCAGCATTTT. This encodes CASSFSGQYSNQPQHF.

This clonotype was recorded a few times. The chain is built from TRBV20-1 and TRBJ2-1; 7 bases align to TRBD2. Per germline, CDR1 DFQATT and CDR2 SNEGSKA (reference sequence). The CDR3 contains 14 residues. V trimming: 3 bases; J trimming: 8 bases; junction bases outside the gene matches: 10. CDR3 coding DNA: TGCAGTGCTAGGACTAGCAGAAAACGTTATGAGCAGTTCTTC. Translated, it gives CSARTSRKRYEQFF.

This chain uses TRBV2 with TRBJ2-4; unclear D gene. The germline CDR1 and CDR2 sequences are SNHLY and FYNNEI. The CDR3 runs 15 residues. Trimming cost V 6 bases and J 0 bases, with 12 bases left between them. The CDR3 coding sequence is TGTGCCAGCAGCTTTGAAGTGTTAGCCAAAAACATTCAGTACTTC. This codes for CASSFEVLAKNIQYF. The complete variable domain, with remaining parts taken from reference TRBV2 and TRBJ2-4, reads EPEVTQTPSHQVTQMGQEVILRCVPISNHLYFYWYRQILGQKVEFLVSFYNNEISEKSEIFDDQFSVERPDGSNFTLKIRSTKLEDSAMYFCASSFEVLAKNIQYFGAGTRLSVL.

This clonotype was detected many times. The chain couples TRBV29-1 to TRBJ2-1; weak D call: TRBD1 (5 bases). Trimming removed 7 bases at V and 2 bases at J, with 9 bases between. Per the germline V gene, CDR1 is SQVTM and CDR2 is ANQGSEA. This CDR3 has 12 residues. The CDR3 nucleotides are TGCAGCGCCGACAGACCCTACAATGAGCAGTTCTTC. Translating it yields CSADRPYNEQFF.

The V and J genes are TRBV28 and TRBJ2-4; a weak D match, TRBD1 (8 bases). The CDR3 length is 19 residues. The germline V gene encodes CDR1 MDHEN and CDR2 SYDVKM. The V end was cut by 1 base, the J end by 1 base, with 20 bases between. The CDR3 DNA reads TGTGCCAGCAGTTTATATATATTACAGGGGGGGTTGGCCAAAAACATTCAGTACTTC. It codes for CASSLYILQGGLAKNIQYF.

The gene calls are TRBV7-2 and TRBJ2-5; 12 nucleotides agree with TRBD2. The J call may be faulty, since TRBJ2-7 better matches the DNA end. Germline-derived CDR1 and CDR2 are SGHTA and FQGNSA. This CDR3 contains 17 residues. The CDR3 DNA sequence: TGTGCCAGCAGCTCTCGGGCTAGCGGGGGGGCCCCTTACGAGCAGTACTTC. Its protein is CASSSRASGGAPYEQYF.

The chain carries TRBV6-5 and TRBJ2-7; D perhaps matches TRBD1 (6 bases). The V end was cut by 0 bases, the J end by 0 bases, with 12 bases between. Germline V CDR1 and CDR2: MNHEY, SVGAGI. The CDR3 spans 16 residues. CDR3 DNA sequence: TGTGCCAGCAGTTACTCGGGACAAAAGAGCTCCTACGAGCAGTACTTC. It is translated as CASSYSGQKSSYEQYF.

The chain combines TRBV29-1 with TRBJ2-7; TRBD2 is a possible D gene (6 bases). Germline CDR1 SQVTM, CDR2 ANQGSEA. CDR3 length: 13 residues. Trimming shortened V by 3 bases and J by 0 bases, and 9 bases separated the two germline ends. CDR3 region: CSVEAGGSYEQYF. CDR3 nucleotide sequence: TGCAGCGTTGAGGCCGGGGGCTCCTACGAGCAGTACTTC.

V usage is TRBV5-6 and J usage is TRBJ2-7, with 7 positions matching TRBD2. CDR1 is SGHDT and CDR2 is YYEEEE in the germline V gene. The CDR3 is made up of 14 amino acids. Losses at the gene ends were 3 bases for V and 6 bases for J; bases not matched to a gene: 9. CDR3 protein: CASSYGTTPREQYF. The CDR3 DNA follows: TGTGCCAGCAGCTACGGGACTACTCCTCGCGAGCAGTACTTC.

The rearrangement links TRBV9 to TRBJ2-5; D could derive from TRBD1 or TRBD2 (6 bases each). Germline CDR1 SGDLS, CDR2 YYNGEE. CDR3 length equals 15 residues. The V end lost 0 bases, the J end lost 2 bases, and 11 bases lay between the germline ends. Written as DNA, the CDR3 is TGTGCCAGCAGCGTAGCTGGGGGGACACAAGAGACCCAGTACTTC. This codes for CASSVAGGTQETQYF.

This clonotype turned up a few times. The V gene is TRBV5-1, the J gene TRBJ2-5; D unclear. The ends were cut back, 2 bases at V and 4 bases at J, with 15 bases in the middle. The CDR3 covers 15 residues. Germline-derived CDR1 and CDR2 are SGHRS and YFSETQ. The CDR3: CASSLVPSVGETQYF. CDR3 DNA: TGCGCCAGCAGCTTAGTACCGTCGGTGGGAGAGACCCAGTACTTC.

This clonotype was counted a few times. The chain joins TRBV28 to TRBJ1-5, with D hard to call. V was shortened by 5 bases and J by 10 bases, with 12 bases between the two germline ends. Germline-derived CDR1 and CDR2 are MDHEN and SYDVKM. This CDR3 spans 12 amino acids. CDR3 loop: CASSPGSPPQHF. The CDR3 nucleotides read TGTGCCAGCAGTCCGGGCAGCCCTCCCCAGCATTTT.

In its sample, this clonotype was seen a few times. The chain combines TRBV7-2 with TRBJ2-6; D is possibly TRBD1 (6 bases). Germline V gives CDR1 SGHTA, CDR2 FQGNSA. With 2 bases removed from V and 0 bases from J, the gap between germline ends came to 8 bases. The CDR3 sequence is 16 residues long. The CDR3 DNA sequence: TGTGCCAGCAGCTTAAAACAGGGCTCTGGGGCCAACGTCCTGACTTTC. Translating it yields CASSLKQGSGANVLTF.

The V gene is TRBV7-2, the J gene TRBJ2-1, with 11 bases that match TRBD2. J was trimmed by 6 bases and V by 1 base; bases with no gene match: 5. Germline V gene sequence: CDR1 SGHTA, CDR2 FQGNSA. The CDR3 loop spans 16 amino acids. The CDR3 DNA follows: TGTGCCAGCAGCTTAGTTCCTAGCGGGGGGATCAATGAGCAGTTCTTC. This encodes CASSLVPSGGINEQFF.